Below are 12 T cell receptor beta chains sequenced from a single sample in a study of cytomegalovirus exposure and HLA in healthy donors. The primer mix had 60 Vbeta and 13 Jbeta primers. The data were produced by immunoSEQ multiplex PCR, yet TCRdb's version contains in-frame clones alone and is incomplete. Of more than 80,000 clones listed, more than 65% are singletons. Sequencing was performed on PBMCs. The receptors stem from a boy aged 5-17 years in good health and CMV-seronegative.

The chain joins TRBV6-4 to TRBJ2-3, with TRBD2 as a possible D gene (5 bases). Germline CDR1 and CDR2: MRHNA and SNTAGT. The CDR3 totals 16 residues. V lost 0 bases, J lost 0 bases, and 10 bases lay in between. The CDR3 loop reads CASSDSAATSTDTQYF. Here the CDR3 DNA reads TGTGCCAGCAGTGACTCAGCGGCTACTAGCACAGATACGCAGTATTTT.

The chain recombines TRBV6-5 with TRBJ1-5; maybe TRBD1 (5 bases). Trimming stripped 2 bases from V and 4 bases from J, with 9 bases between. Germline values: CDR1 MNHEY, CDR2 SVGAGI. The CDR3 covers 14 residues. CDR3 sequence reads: CASSYDSSNQPQHF. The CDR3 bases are TGTGCCAGCAGTTACGACAGTTCGAATCAGCCCCAGCATTTT.

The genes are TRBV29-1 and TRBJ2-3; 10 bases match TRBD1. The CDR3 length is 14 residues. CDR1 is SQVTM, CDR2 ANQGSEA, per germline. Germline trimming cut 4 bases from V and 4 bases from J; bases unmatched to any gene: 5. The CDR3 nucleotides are TGCAGCGTTGTGGGGGACAGGGGCGCAGATACGCAGTATTTT. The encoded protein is CSVVGDRGADTQYF.

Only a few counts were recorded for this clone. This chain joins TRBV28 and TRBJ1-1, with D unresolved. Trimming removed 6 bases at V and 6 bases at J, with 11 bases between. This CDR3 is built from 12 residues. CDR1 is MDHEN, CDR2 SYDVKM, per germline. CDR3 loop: CASSRDVAEAFF. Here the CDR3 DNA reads TGTGCCAGCAGCCGAGATGTGGCTGAAGCTTTCTTT.

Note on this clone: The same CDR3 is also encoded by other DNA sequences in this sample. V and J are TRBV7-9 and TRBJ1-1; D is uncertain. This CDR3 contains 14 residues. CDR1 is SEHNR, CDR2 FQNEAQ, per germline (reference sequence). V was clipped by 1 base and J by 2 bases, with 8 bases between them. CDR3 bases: TGTGCCAGCAGCTTAGTGGCGGGTAACACTGAAGCTTTCTTT. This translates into CASSLVAGNTEAFF.

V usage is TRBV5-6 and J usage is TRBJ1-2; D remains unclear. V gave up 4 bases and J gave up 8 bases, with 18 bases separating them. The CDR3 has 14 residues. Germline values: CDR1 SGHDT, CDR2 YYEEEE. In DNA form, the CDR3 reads TGTGCCAGCAGCCCTGGGCGAGGGATCGGCGGCTACACCTTC. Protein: CASSPGRGIGGYTF.

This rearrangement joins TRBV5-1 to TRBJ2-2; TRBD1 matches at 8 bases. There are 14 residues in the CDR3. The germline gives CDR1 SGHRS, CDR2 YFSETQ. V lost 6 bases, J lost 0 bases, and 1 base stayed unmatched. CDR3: CASMTGANTGELFF. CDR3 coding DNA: TGCGCCAGCATGACAGGGGCGAACACCGGGGAGCTGTTTTTT.

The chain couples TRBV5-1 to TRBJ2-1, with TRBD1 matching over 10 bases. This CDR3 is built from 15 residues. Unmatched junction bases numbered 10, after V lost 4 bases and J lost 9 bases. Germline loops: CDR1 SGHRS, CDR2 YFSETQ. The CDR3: CASSARDRGKGEQFF. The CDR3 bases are TGCGCCAGCAGCGCCCGGGACAGGGGTAAGGGTGAGCAGTTCTTC.

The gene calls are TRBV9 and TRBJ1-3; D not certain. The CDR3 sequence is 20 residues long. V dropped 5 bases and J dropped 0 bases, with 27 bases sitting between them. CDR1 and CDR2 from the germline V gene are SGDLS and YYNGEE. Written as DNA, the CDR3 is TGTGCCAGCAGTGATTCCGGGGTAGGAGCGGGTTATTCCTCTGGAAACACCATATATTTT. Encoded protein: CASSDSGVGAGYSSGNTIYF.

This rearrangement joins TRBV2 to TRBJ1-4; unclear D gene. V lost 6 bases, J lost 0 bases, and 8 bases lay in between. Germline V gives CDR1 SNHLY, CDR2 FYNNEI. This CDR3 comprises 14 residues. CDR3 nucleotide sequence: TGTGCCAGCAGGCTACAGACAACTAATGAAAAACTGTTTTTT. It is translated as CASRLQTTNEKLFF.

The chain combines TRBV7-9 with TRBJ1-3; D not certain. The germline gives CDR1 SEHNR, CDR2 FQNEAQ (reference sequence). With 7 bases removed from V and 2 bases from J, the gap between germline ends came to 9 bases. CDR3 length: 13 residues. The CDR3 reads CASTVPPGNTIYF. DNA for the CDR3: TGTGCCAGCACCGTTCCCCCTGGAAACACCATATATTTT.

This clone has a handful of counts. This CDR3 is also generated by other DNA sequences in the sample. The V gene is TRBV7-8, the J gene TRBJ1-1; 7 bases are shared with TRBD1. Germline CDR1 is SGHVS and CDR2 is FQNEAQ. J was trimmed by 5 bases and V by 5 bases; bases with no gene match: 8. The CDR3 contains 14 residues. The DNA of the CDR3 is TGTGCCAGCAGCCTAGACAGGGTAGAGACTGAAGCTTTCTTT. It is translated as CASSLDRVETEAFF. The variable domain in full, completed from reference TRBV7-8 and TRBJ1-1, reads GAGVSQSPRYKVAKRGQDVALRCDPISGHVSLFWYQQALGQGPEFLTYFQNEAQLDKSGLPSDRFFAERPEGSVSTLKIQRTQQEDSAVYLCASSLDRVETEAFFGQGTRLTVV.